The clone carrying this TCR beta chain occurred a few times. Its specificity is unknown. This entry comes from a study of T cells after yellow fever vaccination. Study-wide results and limits: The secondary response showed a weaker magnitude and a faster peak, day 5 versus 15. Clonotypes found in both CD4 and CD8 compartments made up a small share.

TCRdb re-analysed the 5' RACE reads in MiXCR, keeping a single row per CDR3 protein. The table shows about 550,000 distinct CDR3 sequences, with roughly 21% occurring only once. V lost 2 bases and J lost 2; bases outside the gene matches: 9. Germline V lookup: CDR1 MDHEN, CDR2 SYDVKM. CDR3 length: 17 amino acids. The TCR comes from a man aged 25-45 years who received the YFV17D yellow fever vaccine. The gene calls are TRBV28 and TRBJ2-3; 8 bases map to TRBD2. The input for sequencing was PBMCs, taken 15 days after the yellow fever booster vaccination. Written as DNA, the CDR3 is TGTGCCAGCAGTTTAGACCCCGGGAGGGGGATCACAGATACGCAGTATTTT. Residues: CASSLDPGRGITDTQYF. Supplemented by reference TRBV28 and TRBJ2-3, the full variable domain reads DVKVTQSSRYLVKRTGEKVFLECVQDMDHENMFWYRQDPGLGLRLIYFSYDVKMKEKGDIPEGYSVSREKKERFSLILESASTNQTSMYLCASSLDPGRGITDTQYFGPGTRLTVL.